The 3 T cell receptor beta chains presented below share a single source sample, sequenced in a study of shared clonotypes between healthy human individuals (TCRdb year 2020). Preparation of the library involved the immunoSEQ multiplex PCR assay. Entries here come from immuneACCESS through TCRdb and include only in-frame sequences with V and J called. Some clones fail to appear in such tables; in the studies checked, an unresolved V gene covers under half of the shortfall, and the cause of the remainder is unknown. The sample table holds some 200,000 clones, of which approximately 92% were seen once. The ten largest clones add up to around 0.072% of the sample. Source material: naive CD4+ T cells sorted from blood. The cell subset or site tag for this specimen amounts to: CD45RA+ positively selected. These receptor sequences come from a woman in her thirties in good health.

Here the CDR3 reads CASSGHRVLEDTQYF. Here the CDR3 DNA reads TGTGCCAGCAGCGGACACAGGGTTCTCGAGGATACGCAGTATTTT. This sequence joins TRBV7-8 and TRBJ2-3, with a weak D call TRBD1 (6 bases). V was trimmed by 5 bases and J by 6 bases, leaving 18 bases between them. This CDR3 region has 15 residues. The germline CDR1 and CDR2 sequences are SGHVS and FQNEAQ.

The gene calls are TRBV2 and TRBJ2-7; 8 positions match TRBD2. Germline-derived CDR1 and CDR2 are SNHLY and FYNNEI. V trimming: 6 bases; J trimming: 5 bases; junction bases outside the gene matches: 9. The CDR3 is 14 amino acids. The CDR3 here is CASRTGTRAHEQYF. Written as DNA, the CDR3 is TGTGCCAGCAGAACCGGGACTAGAGCCCACGAGCAGTACTTC.

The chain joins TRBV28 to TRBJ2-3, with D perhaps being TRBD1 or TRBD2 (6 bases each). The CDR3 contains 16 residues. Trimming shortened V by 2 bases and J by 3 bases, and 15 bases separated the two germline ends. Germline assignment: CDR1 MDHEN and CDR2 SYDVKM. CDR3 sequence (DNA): TGTGCCAGCAGTTTAGTTTTTCGGGGGCGTACAGATACGCAGTATTTT. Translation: CASSLVFRGRTDTQYF.